Listed below are T cell receptor beta chains from one sample, sequenced in a study of T cell responses to AZD1222 COVID-19 vaccine. Data came from immunoSEQ multiplex PCR; TCRdb stores just in-frame clones and leaves some out. Of 65,000 to 75,000 clones detected, around three quarters appear once; the ten largest clones hold 45% to 50%. The specimen was peripheral blood, collected 28 days after the second AZD1222 dose. These receptors were taken from an adult who received the AZD1222 COVID-19 vaccine. Each CDR3 is given with its conserved first and last residue. The order of the fields is D gene, V gene, J gene, clone size, CDR3 DNA, CDR3 protein. The D gene is left open where the match is weak. Size is stated for part of the rows, as once, few or many counts, or as a class when the clone is expanded.

>TRBD1|TRBV20-1|TRBJ2-2|-
TGCAGTGCTAGTGTACAGGGGTCCTACACCGGGGAGCTGTTTTTT
CSASVQGSYTGELFF
>-|TRBV4-2|TRBJ1-3|-
TGTGCCAGCAGCATAGGGAGGGCTGGAAACACCATATATTTT
CASSIGRAGNTIYF
>-|TRBV18|TRBJ2-5|-
TGTGCCAGCTCATCGGTTCCGGGGGGCCTCCAAGAGACCCAGTACTTC
CASSSVPGGLQETQYF
>TRBD2|TRBV5-6|TRBJ2-7|-
TGTGCCAGCAGCTTCCGAGCGGGGGGAACCTACGAGCAGTACTTC
CASSFRAGGTYEQYF
>TRBD2|TRBV7-3|TRBJ2-2|-
TGTGCCAGCAGCCCCCATAGCGGGGGGAACACCGGGGAGCTGTTTTTT
CASSPHSGGNTGELFF
>-|TRBV28|TRBJ2-5|-
TGTGCCAGCAGCCCCCCTGCCAGGAACCAAGAGACCCAGTACTTC
CASSPPARNQETQYF
>TRBD2|TRBV20-1|TRBJ2-3|-
TGCAGTGCTAGTCCCCTAGCGGGAGGGCGTGGCACAGATACGCAGTATTTT
CSASPLAGGRGTDTQYF
>-|TRBV19|TRBJ2-5|-
TGTGCCAGTAATAGGAAATTTATAGGGGAGACCCAGTACTTC
CASNRKFIGETQYF
>-|TRBV5-1|TRBJ2-3|once
TGCGCCAGCAGCTCCTCGGGATCAAGCACAGATACGCAGTATTTT
CASSSSGSSTDTQYF
>TRBD2|TRBV14|TRBJ2-7|-
TGTGCCAGCAGCCATTTTGGTCTGAGAGCGGGGGCGAGCTCCTACGAGCAGTACTTC
CASSHFGLRAGASSYEQYF
>TRBD1|TRBV5-1|TRBJ1-1|-
TGCGCCAGCAGCTTGCGGGGTGGAGGACAGGGAAACACTGAAGCTTTCTTT
CASSLRGGGQGNTEAFF
>TRBD2|TRBV7-3|TRBJ2-7|once
TGTGCCAGCAGCCCAAGCGGGGGAAGCTCCTACGAGCAGTACTTC
CASSPSGGSSYEQYF
>-|TRBV7-6|TRBJ2-3|once
TGTGCCAGCAGCTTATTAAATCGGTACACAGATACGCAGTATTTT
CASSLLNRYTDTQYF
>-|TRBV28|TRBJ1-5|-
TGTGCCGCGGGGGAGGATCAGCCCCAGCATTTT
CAAGEDQPQHF
>-|TRBV15|TRBJ2-5|once
TGTGCCACCAGCAGAGATATCGGGGAGACCCAGTACTTC
CATSRDIGETQYF
>TRBD1|TRBV19|TRBJ2-7|-
TGTGCCAGTAGTATACAGGGGGCACGGGACGAGCAGTACTTC
CASSIQGARDEQYF
>-|TRBV7-3|TRBJ2-1|-
TGTGCCAGCAGCTTAGCCGGGACAACAGACAATGAGCAGTTCTTC
CASSLAGTTDNEQFF
>-|TRBV18|TRBJ2-2|-
TGTGCCAGCTCACTGCCCAGTCACACCGGGGAGCTGTTTTTT
CASSLPSHTGELFF
>-|TRBV18|TRBJ2-2|-
TGTGCCAGCTCACCTAGCACCGGGGAGCTGTTTTTT
CASSPSTGELFF
>-|TRBV20-1|TRBJ1-1|-
TGCAGTGCTAGTGATACGGGTGGGGTCACTGAAGCTTTCTTT
CSASDTGGVTEAFF
>TRBD2|TRBV10-2|TRBJ2-5|-
TGCGCCAGCAGTTTGACTAGCGGGGGGGCAGAGACCCAGTACTTC
CASSLTSGGAETQYF
>-|TRBV28|TRBJ1-2|-
TGTGCCAGCAATCCTTTTAACCGTAACTATGGCTACACCTTC
CASNPFNRNYGYTF
>-|TRBV7-3|TRBJ2-6|-
TGTGCCAGCAGCTTAAATCCGGGATCTGGGGCCAACGTCCTGACTTTC
CASSLNPGSGANVLTF
>-|TRBV4-3|TRBJ2-1|-
TGCGCCAGCAGCCAAGGTTTAACTAATGAGCAGTTCTTC
CASSQGLTNEQFF
>-|TRBV3-1/TRBV3-2|TRBJ2-5|-
TGTGCCAGCAGCCAAAATCCAGGGAGGTTAGGAGAGACCCAGTACTTC
CASSQNPGRLGETQYF
>-|TRBV5-1|TRBJ2-1|-
TGCGCCAGCAGCTTGGCCCCCCCTAGGACTGAGCAGTTCTTC
CASSLAPPRTEQFF
>-|TRBV14|TRBJ1-2|-
TGTGCCAGCAGCCAAGATGGCCGGGCATCAGGGGATAACGGCTACACCTTC
CASSQDGRASGDNGYTF
>-|TRBV7-3|TRBJ2-3|-
TGTGCCAGCAGCTTAGAGGGGGGGTTTGCAGATACGCAGTATTTT
CASSLEGGFADTQYF
>TRBD2|TRBV7-9|TRBJ2-5|-
TGTGCCAGCAGCTTAGTTGCGGGAGGGCCCGAGACCCAGTACTTC
CASSLVAGGPETQYF
>-|TRBV24-1|TRBJ2-5|-
TGTGCCACGACGCCGGGGGCAGGACCCCAAGAGACCCAGTACTTC
CATTPGAGPQETQYF
>-|TRBV10-2|TRBJ1-2|few
TGCGCCAGCAGTGAGTCTACAACGGGACCCCCAGCCTATGGCTACACCTTC
CASSESTTGPPAYGYTF
>-|TRBV12-3/TRBV12-4|TRBJ1-2|-
TGTGCCAGCAGTTTAACGGACTATGGCTACACCTTC
CASSLTDYGYTF
>-|TRBV28|TRBJ2-7|-
TGTGCCAGCGGCTTCCAGAAGAAGCAGTACTTC
CASGFQKKQYF
>-|TRBV11-3|TRBJ2-2|-
TGTGCCAGCAGCTTATTAGTCGGAAACACCGGGGAGCTGTTTTTT
CASSLLVGNTGELFF
>-|TRBV2|TRBJ2-5|-
TGTGCCAGCACGAACAGGGGGGGCAACCAAGAGACCCAGTACTTC
CASTNRGGNQETQYF
>TRBD2|TRBV7-8|TRBJ2-7|-
TGTGCCAGCAGCCCCGGACTAGCGGGGGGGGCCTACGAGCAGTACTTC
CASSPGLAGGAYEQYF
>TRBD2|TRBV12-3/TRBV12-4|TRBJ2-7|-
TGTGCCAGCAGTTTCTCCGGGGGAGGGATGAACTTC
CASSFSGGGMNF
>-|TRBV6-1|TRBJ1-5|-
TGTGCCAGCAGTGAACAGGGACGTCAGCCCCAGCATTTT
CASSEQGRQPQHF